This is a list of T cell receptor beta chains from one sample in a study of T cells in localized non-small cell lung cancer. The data were produced by immunoSEQ multiplex PCR, yet TCRdb's version contains in-frame clones alone and is incomplete. The top ten hold about 16% of the sample, which has around 50,000 clones, more than 85% seen once. Sequencing used PBMCs, obtained before any cancer treatment. The source is a female donor with stage II lung adenocarcinoma. The CDR3 runs from the conserved cysteine through the conserved F or W. Fields, in order: J gene, V gene, clone size, D gene, CDR3 protein, CDR3 DNA. D genes are given only for firm matches. Clone size appears in some rows only: once, few, many, or a class for an expanded clone.

TRBJ1-3 | TRBV7-6 | - | - | CASSKTMSGTIYF | TGTGCCAGCTCCAAGACTATGTCGGGGACCATATATTTT
TRBJ1-2 | TRBV5-6 | - | TRBD1 | CASSAGQGINYGYTF | TGTGCCAGCAGCGCCGGACAGGGAATAAACTATGGCTACACCTTC
TRBJ1-3 | TRBV19 | - | - | CASRPLGSSGNTIYF | TGTGCCAGTAGGCCTCTGGGGAGCTCTGGAAACACCATATATTTT
TRBJ1-3 | TRBV5-5 | - | - | CASSGHAQQAGNTIYF | TGTGCCAGCAGCGGTCACGCCCAACAAGCTGGAAACACCATATATTTT
TRBJ1-2 | TRBV18 | - | - | CASSPLSDGSYGYTF | TGTGCCAGCTCACCATTGTCCGACGGATCCTATGGCTACACCTTC
TRBJ1-2 | TRBV7-8 | - | - | CASSLEQTNYGYTF | TGTGCCAGCAGCTTAGAGCAGACAAACTATGGCTACACCTTC
TRBJ2-5 | TRBV7-8 | - | - | CASSLWGETSQETQYF | TGTGCCAGCAGCTTATGGGGTGAAACCTCCCAAGAGACCCAGTACTTC
TRBJ2-1 | TRBV14 | - | - | CASSLSRVGQFF | TGTGCCAGCAGCCTAAGCCGGGTCGGGCAGTTCTTC
TRBJ2-7 | TRBV29-1 | - | TRBD1 | CSGGQGTYEQYF | TGCAGCGGTGGACAGGGGACCTACGAGCAGTACTTC
TRBJ2-7 | TRBV7-9 | - | - | CASSLKGHSYEQYF | TGTGCCAGCAGCCTAAAGGGCCACTCCTACGAGCAGTACTTC
TRBJ2-5 | TRBV4-1 | - | - | CASSKRETQYF | TGCGCCAGCAGCAAACGGGAGACCCAGTACTTC
TRBJ2-1 | TRBV6-1 | - | - | CASWRKSSYNEQFF | TGTGCCAGCTGGAGGAAGAGCTCCTACAATGAGCAGTTCTTC
TRBJ1-1 | TRBV9 | once | - | CASSVGGNEAFF | TGTGCCAGCAGCGTCGGGGGTAATGAAGCTTTCTTT
TRBJ1-2 | TRBV10-3 | - | TRBD1 | CAISESTGVAGYTF | TGTGCCATCAGTGAGTCAACAGGGGTGGCTGGCTACACCTTC
TRBJ2-7 | TRBV7-3 | - | - | CASSLGQYYEQYF | TGTGCCAGCAGCTTAGGACAGTACTACGAGCAGTACTTC
TRBJ2-3 | TRBV5-4 | - | TRBD2 | CASSLAGVTDTQYF | TGTGCCAGCAGCTTAGCGGGGGTCACAGATACGCAGTATTTT
TRBJ1-2 | TRBV2 | - | - | CASMRMDSLGYTF | TGTGCCAGCATGAGGATGGACAGTCTGGGCTACACCTTC
TRBJ2-1 | TRBV4-1 | - | TRBD1 | CASSQEGGVGQGAKNEQFF | TGCGCCAGCAGCCAAGAAGGAGGTGTGGGACAGGGGGCGAAGAATGAGCAGTTCTTC
TRBJ1-2 | TRBV10-2 | - | - | CASSESAKSSINYGYTF | TGCGCCAGCAGTGAGTCAGCCAAGAGTTCCATTAACTATGGCTACACCTTC
TRBJ2-3 | TRBV18 | - | TRBD1 | CASSPRQGLGTDTQYF | TGTGCCAGCTCACCTCGACAGGGTCTAGGCACAGATACGCAGTATTTT
TRBJ1-2 | TRBV7-2 | - | - | CASSWTAANYGYTF | TGTGCCAGCAGCTGGACGGCCGCTAACTATGGCTACACCTTC
TRBJ1-5 | TRBV18 | - | TRBD1 | CASSQGASGNQPQHF | TGTGCCAGCTCACAGGGGGCGTCAGGCAATCAGCCCCAGCATTTT
TRBJ2-3 | TRBV7-9 | - | TRBD2 | CASSPRTRSDTQYF | TGTGCCAGCAGCCCCCGGACTAGATCAGATACGCAGTATTTT
TRBJ1-4 | TRBV5-1 | once | - | CASSLASTLNEKLFF | TGCGCCAGCAGCTTGGCCTCGACCTTAAATGAAAAACTGTTTTTT
TRBJ2-4 | TRBV2 | - | TRBD1 | CASRTGAKNIQYF | TGTGCCAGCAGGACAGGGGCCAAAAACATTCAGTACTTC
TRBJ1-2 | TRBV7-9 | - | - | CASSLDSAGVNYGYTF | TGTGCCAGCAGCTTAGATTCGGCAGGGGTAAACTATGGCTACACCTTC
TRBJ2-5 | TRBV2 | few | TRBD2 | CASTGLAGETQYF | TGTGCCAGCACGGGACTAGCGGGAGAGACCCAGTACTTC
TRBJ1-1 | TRBV30 | few | - | CAWAKGGNTEAFF | TGTGCCTGGGCAAAGGGGGGGAACACTGAAGCTTTCTTT
TRBJ2-1 | TRBV21-1 | - | - | CASKDSGDFLKSSYNEQFF | TGTGCCAGCAAGGATAGCGGGGATTTTCTCAAAAGCTCCTACAATGAGCAGTTCTTC
TRBJ1-3 | TRBV5-1 | - | - | CASSPAGSGNTIYF | TGCGCCAGCAGCCCGGCCGGGTCTGGAAACACCATATATTTT
TRBJ2-5 | TRBV19 | - | - | CASSKLLRETQYF | TGTGCCAGTAGTAAACTCCTTAGGGAGACCCAGTACTTC
TRBJ2-3 | TRBV7-2 | - | - | CASSLAGTSPSTDTQYF | TGTGCCAGCAGCTTAGCTGGAACTAGCCCTAGCACAGATACGCAGTATTTT
TRBJ2-5 | TRBV2 | - | TRBD1 | CASRPDRAYQETQYF | TGTGCCAGCAGACCGGACAGGGCGTACCAAGAGACCCAGTACTTC
TRBJ2-5 | TRBV5-6 | - | - | CASALTGEETQYF | TGTGCCAGCGCCCTCACTGGGGAAGAGACCCAGTACTTC
TRBJ1-5 | TRBV4-1 | - | - | CASSQESRMLGQPQHF | TGCGCCAGCAGCCAAGAAAGTCGTATGCTGGGACAGCCCCAGCATTTT
TRBJ1-4 | TRBV5-1 | - | TRBD1 | CASSPDREEKLFF | TGCGCCAGCAGCCCGGACAGGGAGGAAAAACTGTTTTTT